This T cell receptor (beta chain) comes out of a study of tumor and adjacent non-tumor tissue in lung cancer. Study in general: The cohort had 12 to 13 adenocarcinoma, a couple of squamous cell and 1 small cell patients. Each sample yielded around 4 million productive TCRbeta reads on average.

RNA was extracted from bulk tissue without any cell sorting. Note on this clonotype: Its antigen is not identified. Mismatch with germline at one junction end may stem from a read error.

Three rounds of nested PCR, following a modified ARM-PCR protocol, produced the TCRbeta library. One entry per CDR3 protein, called by TCRdb with MiXCR from the multiplex PCR reads. The sample lists 200,000 to 250,000 distinct CDR3 sequences, 70% to 75% occurring once. Study-wide results and limits: Tumor repertoires had a smaller top 100 clone share than normal lung. Compared with tumor, normal lung showed significantly lower TCR diversity.

This CDR3 has 13 residues. The V gene's germline CDR1 is SGHNT and CDR2 YENEEA. The chain employs TRBV11-3 and TRBJ2-2; 7 nucleotides align to TRBD1. The sequenced sample consisted of lung tumor tissue. This TCR was recovered from a man in his sixties with non-small cell lung cancer. This CDR3 is CTSPDRHTGELFF. Written as DNA, the CDR3 is TGTACCAGCCCGGACAGGCACACCGGGGAGCTGTTTTTT.